This T cell receptor (beta chain) comes out of a study of human T cells and chemical hapten exposure. This clonotype was counted only a few times. Its antigen remains unidentified. Study-wide results and limits: Expanded TCRs created a significantly greater count of big CDR3 similarity clusters than controls did.

MiXCR was run by TCRdb on the RACE reads, yielding one entry per CDR3 protein. The sample lists tens of thousands of distinct CDR3 sequences, under 15% occurring once. The time point denotes: patch test 3, about 24 weeks after DPC sensitization. The treatment: therapeutic diphenylcyclopropenone sensitization with weekly scalp DPC. V lost 4 bases, J lost 5 bases, and 11 bases lay in between. The CDR3 has 13 residues. Germline V CDR1 and CDR2: SGHTA, FQGNSA. The material sequenced was whole blood, taken in connection with sensitization to the hapten diphenylcyclopropenone (DPC). This clonotype originated in a man between 25 and 39 years old with alopecia areata. Some clones in this sample may be carry-over from other donors' samples. The chain carries TRBV7-2 and TRBJ1-2; D perhaps matches TRBD1 (5 bases). Here the CDR3 reads CASSSRDGYGYTF. Written as DNA, the CDR3 is TGTGCCAGCAGCTCCAGGGATGGGTATGGCTACACCTTC.